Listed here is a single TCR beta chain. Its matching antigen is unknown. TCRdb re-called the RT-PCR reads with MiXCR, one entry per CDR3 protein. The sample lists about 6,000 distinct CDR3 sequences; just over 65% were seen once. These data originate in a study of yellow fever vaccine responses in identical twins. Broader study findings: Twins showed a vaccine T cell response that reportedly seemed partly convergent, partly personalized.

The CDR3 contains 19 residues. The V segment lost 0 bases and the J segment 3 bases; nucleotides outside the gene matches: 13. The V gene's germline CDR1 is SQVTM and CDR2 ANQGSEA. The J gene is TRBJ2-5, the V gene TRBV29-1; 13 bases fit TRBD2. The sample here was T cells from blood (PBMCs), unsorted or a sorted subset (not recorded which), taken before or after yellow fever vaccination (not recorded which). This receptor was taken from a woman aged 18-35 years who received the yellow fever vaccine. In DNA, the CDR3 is TGCAGCGTTGAAGATCCACTAGCGGGGGGGCCCCCCCGAGAAGAGACCCAGTACTTC. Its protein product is CSVEDPLAGGPPREETQYF.